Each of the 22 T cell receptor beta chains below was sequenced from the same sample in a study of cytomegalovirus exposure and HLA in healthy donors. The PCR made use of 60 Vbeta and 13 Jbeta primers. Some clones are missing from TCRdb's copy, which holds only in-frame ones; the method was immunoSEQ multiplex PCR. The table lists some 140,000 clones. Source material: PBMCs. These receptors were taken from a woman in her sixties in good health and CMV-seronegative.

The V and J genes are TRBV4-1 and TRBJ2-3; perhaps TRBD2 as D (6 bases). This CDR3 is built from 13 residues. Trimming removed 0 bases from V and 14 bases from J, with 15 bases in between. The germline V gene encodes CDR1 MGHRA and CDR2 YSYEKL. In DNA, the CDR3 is TGCGCCAGCAGCCAAGATCGGGAGCGAGCGGGGTATTTT. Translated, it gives CASSQDRERAGYF.

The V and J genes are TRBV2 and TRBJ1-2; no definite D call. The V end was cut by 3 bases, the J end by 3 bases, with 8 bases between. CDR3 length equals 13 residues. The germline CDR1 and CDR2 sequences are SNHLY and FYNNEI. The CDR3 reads CASSEHGDYGYTF. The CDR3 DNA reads TGTGCCAGCAGTGAGCACGGGGACTATGGCTACACCTTC. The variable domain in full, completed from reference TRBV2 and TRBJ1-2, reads EPEVTQTPSHQVTQMGQEVILRCVPISNHLYFYWYRQILGQKVEFLVSFYNNEISEKSEIFDDQFSVERPDGSNFTLKIRSTKLEDSAMYFCASSEHGDYGYTFGSGTRLTVV.

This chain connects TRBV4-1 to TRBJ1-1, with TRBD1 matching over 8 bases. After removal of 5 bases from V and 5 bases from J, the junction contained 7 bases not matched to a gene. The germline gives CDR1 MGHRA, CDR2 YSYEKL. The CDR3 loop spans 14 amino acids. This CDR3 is CASSKTQGATEAFF. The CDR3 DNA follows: TGCGCCAGCAGCAAGACTCAGGGGGCTACTGAAGCTTTCTTT.

CDR3 residues: CARTQGEGTEAFF. CDR3 bases: TGTGCCAGGACACAGGGCGAGGGGACTGAAGCTTTCTTT. The chain uses TRBV2 and TRBJ1-1; D might be TRBD1 (6 bases). CDR3 length: 13 residues. Trimming took 9 bases from V and 5 from J, leaving 16 bases between them. Germline loops: CDR1 SNHLY, CDR2 FYNNEI.

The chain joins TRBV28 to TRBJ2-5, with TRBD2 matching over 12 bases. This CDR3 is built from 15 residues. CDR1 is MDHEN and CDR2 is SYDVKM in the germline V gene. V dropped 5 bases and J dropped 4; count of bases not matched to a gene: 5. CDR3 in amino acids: CASSQPGLAGETQYF. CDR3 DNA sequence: TGTGCCAGCAGTCAGCCGGGACTAGCGGGAGAGACCCAGTACTTC. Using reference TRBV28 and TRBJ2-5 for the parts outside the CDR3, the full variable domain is DVKVTQSSRYLVKRTGEKVFLECVQDMDHENMFWYRQDPGLGLRLIYFSYDVKMKEKGDIPEGYSVSREKKERFSLILESASTNQTSMYLCASSQPGLAGETQYFGPGTRLLVL.

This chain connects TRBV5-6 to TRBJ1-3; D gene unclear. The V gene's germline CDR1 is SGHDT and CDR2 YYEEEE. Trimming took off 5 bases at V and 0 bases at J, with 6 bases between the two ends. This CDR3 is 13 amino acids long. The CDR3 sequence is CASSFISGNTIYF. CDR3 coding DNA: TGTGCCAGCAGTTTCATCTCTGGAAACACCATATATTTT.

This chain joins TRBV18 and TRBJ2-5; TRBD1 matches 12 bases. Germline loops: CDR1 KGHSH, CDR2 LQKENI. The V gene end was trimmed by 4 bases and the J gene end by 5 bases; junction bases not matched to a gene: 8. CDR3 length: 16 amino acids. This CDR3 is CASSRDRGRLSETQYF. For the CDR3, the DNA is TGTGCCAGCTCACGGGACAGGGGGCGATTGAGTGAGACCCAGTACTTC. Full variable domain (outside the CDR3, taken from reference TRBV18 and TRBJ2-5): NAGVMQNPRHLVRRRGQEARLRCSPMKGHSHVYWYRQLPEEGLKFMVYLQKENIIDESGMPKERFSAEFPKEGPSILRIQQVVRGDSAAYFCASSRDRGRLSETQYFGPGTRLLVL.

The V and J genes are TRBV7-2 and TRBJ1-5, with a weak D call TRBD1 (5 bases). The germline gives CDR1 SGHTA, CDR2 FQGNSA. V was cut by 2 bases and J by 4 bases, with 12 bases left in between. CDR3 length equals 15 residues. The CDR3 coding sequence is TGTGCCAGCAGCTTATTTGCAGGGCCGAATCAGCCCCAGCATTTT. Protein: CASSLFAGPNQPQHF.

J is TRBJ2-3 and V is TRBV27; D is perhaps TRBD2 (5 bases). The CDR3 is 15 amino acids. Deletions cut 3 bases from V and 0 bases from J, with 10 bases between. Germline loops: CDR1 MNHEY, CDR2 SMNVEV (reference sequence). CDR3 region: CASSLFSVSTDTQYF. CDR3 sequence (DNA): TGTGCCAGCAGTTTGTTTAGCGTAAGCACAGATACGCAGTATTTT.

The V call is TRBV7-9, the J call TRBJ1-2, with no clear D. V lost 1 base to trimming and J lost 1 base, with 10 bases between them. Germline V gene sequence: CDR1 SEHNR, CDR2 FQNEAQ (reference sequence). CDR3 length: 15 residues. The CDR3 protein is CASSLGGSNNYGYTF. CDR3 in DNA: TGTGCCAGCAGCTTAGGCGGATCAAATAACTATGGCTACACCTTC.

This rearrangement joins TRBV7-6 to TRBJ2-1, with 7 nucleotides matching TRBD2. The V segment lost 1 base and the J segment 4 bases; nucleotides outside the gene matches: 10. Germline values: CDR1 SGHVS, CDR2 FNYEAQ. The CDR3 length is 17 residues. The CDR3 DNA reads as TGTGCCAGCAGCTTAGTTTCGTCGCTAGCGGATTACAATGAGCAGTTCTTC. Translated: CASSLVSSLADYNEQFF.

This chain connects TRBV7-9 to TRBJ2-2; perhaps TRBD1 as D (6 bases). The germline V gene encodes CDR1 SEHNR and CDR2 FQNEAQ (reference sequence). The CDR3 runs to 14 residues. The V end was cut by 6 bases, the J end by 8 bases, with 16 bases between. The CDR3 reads CASSWDTPWGELFF. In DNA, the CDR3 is TGTGCCAGCAGTTGGGACACACCTTGGGGGGAGCTGTTTTTT.

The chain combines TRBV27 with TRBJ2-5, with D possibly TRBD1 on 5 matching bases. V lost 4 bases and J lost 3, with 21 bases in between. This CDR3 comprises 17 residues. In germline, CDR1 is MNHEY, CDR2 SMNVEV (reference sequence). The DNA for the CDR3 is TGTGCCAGCAGTTGGGGCCGAGCCGCGGTTGGTAAAGAGACCCAGTACTTC. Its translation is CASSWGRAAVGKETQYF.

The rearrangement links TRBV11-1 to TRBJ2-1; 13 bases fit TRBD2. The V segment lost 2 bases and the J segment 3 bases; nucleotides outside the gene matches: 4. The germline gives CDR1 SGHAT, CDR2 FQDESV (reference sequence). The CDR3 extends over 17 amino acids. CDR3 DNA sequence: TGTGCCAGCAGCTTATTTGGACTAGCGGGAGTCTACAATGAGCAGTTCTTC. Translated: CASSLFGLAGVYNEQFF.

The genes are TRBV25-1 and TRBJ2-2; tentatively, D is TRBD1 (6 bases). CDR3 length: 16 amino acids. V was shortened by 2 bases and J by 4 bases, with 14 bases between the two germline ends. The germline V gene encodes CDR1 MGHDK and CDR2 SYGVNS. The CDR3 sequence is CASSELQGWGTGELFF. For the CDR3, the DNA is TGTGCCAGCAGTGAACTACAGGGTTGGGGCACCGGGGAGCTGTTTTTT.

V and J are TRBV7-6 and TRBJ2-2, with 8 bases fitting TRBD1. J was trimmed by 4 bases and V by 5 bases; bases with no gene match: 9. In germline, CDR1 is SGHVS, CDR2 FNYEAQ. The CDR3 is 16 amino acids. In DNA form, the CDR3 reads TGTGCCAGCAGCCACCGGGACAGGACCCTCACCGGGGAGCTGTTTTTT. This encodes CASSHRDRTLTGELFF. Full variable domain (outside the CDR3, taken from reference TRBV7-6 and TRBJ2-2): GAGVSQSPRYKVTKRGQDVALRCDPISGHVSLYWYRQALGQGPEFLTYFNYEAQQDKSGLPNDRFSAERPEGSISTLTIQRTEQRDSAMYRCASSHRDRTLTGELFFGEGSRLTVL.

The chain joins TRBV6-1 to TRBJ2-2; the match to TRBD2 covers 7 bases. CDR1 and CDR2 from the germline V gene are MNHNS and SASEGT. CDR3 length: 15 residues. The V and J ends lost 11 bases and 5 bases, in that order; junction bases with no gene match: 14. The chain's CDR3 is CAGGEDPLWTGELFF. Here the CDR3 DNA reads TGTGCCGGGGGGGAGGACCCTTTGTGGACCGGGGAGCTGTTTTTT.

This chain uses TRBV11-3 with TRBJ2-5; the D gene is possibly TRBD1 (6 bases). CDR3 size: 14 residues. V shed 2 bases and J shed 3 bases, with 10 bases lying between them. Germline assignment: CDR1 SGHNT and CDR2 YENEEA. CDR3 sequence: CASSLNRVEETQYF. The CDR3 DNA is TGTGCCAGCAGCTTAAACAGGGTAGAAGAGACCCAGTACTTC.

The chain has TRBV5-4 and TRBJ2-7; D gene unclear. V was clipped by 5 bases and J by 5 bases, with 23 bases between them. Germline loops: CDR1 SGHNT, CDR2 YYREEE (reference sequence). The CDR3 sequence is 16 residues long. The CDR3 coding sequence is TGTGCCAGCAGTTTAACTCTTCCCCCAAAGTCACACGAGCAGTACTTC. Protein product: CASSLTLPPKSHEQYF.

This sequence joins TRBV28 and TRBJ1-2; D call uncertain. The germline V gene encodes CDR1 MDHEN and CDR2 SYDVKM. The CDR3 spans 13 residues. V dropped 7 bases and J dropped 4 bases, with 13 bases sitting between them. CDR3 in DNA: TGTGCCAGCACAAGAACAGATTCCTATGGCTACACCTTC. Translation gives CASTRTDSYGYTF.

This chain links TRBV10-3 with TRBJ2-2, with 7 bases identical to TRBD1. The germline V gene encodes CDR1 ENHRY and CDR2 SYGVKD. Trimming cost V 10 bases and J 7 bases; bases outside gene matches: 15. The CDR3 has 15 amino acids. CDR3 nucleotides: TGTGCCACCAGCCGTGGCCAGGGGGTTGGCGGGGAGCTGTTTTTT. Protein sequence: CATSRGQGVGGELFF.

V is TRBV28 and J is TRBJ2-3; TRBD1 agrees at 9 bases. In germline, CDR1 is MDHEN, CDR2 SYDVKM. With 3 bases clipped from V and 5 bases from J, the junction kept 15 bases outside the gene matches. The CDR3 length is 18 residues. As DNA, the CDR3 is TGTGCCAGCAGTTTTCGTGGGGCGAAGGGACAGGGAGGAGATACGCAGTATTTT. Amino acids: CASSFRGAKGQGGDTQYF.